These 11 T cell receptor beta chains were all obtained from the same sample, sequenced in a study of CD8+ T cells in alopecia areata. The treatment here: oral pan-JAK inhibitor, 5-10 mg twice daily. Sequencing templates came from extracted RNA that was reverse transcribed into cDNA. Method: immunoSEQ multiplex PCR; TCRdb's copy keeps in-frame clones and lacks some. Of 150,000 to 200,000 clones listed, 50% to 70% are singletons. Here the sequenced sample was CD4+ T cells sorted from blood, taken at week 4, from a patient treated with tofacitinib. The receptors derive from a human donor with alopecia areata.

V is TRBV2 and J is TRBJ1-1, with D unclear. The CDR3 totals 14 residues. Trimming took 3 bases from V and 4 from J, leaving 12 bases between them. Germline V gives CDR1 SNHLY, CDR2 FYNNEI. CDR3 region: CASSESGVGTEAFF. DNA for the CDR3: TGTGCCAGCAGTGAGTCCGGGGTGGGCACTGAAGCTTTCTTT.

This clone has a handful of counts. The V gene is TRBV14, the J gene TRBJ2-2; D is perhaps TRBD1 (6 bases). CDR1 is SGHDN, CDR2 FVKESK, per germline. CDR3 size: 15 residues. V dropped 4 bases and J dropped 5 bases, with 14 bases sitting between them. CDR3 bases: TGTGCCAGCAGCCGACTCCAGGGGCGGACCGGGGAGCTGTTTTTT. Translated: CASSRLQGRTGELFF.

Turning to this clone: The identical CDR3 is also encoded by other nucleotide sequences in the sample. V and J are TRBV7-9 and TRBJ2-1; D gene unclear. V was clipped by 5 bases and J by 9 bases, with 8 bases between them. Germline V CDR1 and CDR2: SEHNR, FQNEAQ (reference sequence). The CDR3 extends over 11 amino acids. The CDR3 nucleotides read TGTGCCAGCAGCCCTGACACTGAGCAGTTCTTC. As protein: CASSPDTEQFF.

This chain joins TRBV18 and TRBJ2-5; D ambiguous. The CDR3 contains 11 residues. Germline V gene lookup returns CDR1 KGHSH and CDR2 LQKENI. Trimming removed 6 bases at V and 5 bases at J, with 7 bases between. This CDR3 is CASSAMETQYF. The DNA of the CDR3 is TGTGCCAGCTCCGCCATGGAGACCCAGTACTTC. The full variable domain, completed using reference TRBV18 and TRBJ2-5, is NAGVMQNPRHLVRRRGQEARLRCSPMKGHSHVYWYRQLPEEGLKFMVYLQKENIIDESGMPKERFSAEFPKEGPSILRIQQVVRGDSAAYFCASSAMETQYFGPGTRLLVL.

The rearrangement links TRBV7-7 to TRBJ2-2; no reliable D call. The CDR3 is 13 residues long. Germline V CDR1 and CDR2: SSHAT, FNYEAQ (reference sequence). CDR3 region: CATKLANTGELFF. Here the CDR3 DNA reads TGTGCTACTAAGCTAGCGAACACCGGGGAGCTGTTTTTT.

This clone was recorded once. The chain carries TRBV30 and TRBJ1-1; D is unresolved. The CDR3 runs to 12 residues. V gave up 8 bases and J gave up 2 bases, with 12 bases separating them. Germline V lookup: CDR1 GTSNPN, CDR2 SVGIG (reference sequence). CDR3 bases: TGTGCCCATCGGGCCTTAAACACTGAAGCTTTCTTT. Translation gives CAHRALNTEAFF.

This clone showed up just a few times. The chain has TRBV27 and TRBJ1-2, with 11 bases that match TRBD1. The CDR3 spans 14 residues. Germline lookup yields CDR1 MNHEY and CDR2 SMNVEV (reference sequence). Trimming cost V 5 bases and J 6 bases; bases outside gene matches: 5. CDR3 sequence (DNA): TGTGCCAGCAGTCCGGACAGGGGGCCTAATGGCTACACCTTC. It yields the protein CASSPDRGPNGYTF.

The chain couples TRBV5-6 to TRBJ2-2; D possibly corresponds to TRBD1 (6 bases). Trimming left V 1 base short and J 3 bases short, with 10 bases between. Germline V gene data show CDR1 as SGHDT and CDR2 as YYEEEE. The CDR3 covers 15 residues. The CDR3 here is CASSLPGDYTGELFF. In DNA form, the CDR3 reads TGTGCCAGCAGCTTGCCAGGGGATTACACCGGGGAGCTGTTTTTT. The full variable domain, its missing parts supplied by reference TRBV5-6 and TRBJ2-2, is DAGVTQSPTHLIKTRGQQVTLRCSPKSGHDTVSWYQQALGQGPQFIFQYYEEEERQRGNFPDRFSGHQFPNYSSELNVNALLLGDSALYLCASSLPGDYTGELFFGEGSRLTVL.

In this sample, this clone turned up a few times. This chain joins TRBV29-1 and TRBJ2-5; D is uncertain. Germline V gene sequence: CDR1 SQVTM, CDR2 ANQGSEA. V lost 6 bases and J lost 1, with 9 bases in between. This CDR3 comprises 12 residues. The CDR3 here is CSVALIQETQYF. CDR3 sequence (DNA): TGCAGCGTGGCCCTTATCCAAGAGACCCAGTACTTC.

V gene TRBV29-1 combines with J gene TRBJ2-3, with 9 bases identical to TRBD1. The CDR3 length is 13 residues. Germline V gene sequence: CDR1 SQVTM, CDR2 ANQGSEA. The V segment lost 8 bases and the J segment 0 bases; nucleotides outside the gene matches: 3. The CDR3 spells CSLDRGSTDTQYF. CDR3 in DNA: TGCAGCCTAGACAGGGGGAGCACAGATACGCAGTATTTT.

This clone was detected a few times. The gene calls are TRBV29-1 and TRBJ2-2; no clear D. The CDR3 has 14 amino acids. Germline CDR1 and CDR2: SQVTM and ANQGSEA. With 2 bases removed from V and 5 bases from J, the gap between germline ends came to 12 bases. CDR3 nucleotides: TGCAGCGTTGAACTCCCCAAGAGGACCGGGGAGCTGTTTTTT. This sequence encodes CSVELPKRTGELFF.